The 24 T cell receptor beta chains below were found in one sample sequenced in a study of T cell responses to AZD1222 COVID-19 vaccine. Clones were read by immunoSEQ multiplex PCR, and TCRdb kept only the in-frame ones, dropping some. The sample includes about 150,000 clones, 90% of them seen just once. Sequences were derived from peripheral blood, sampled on day 0 of AZD1222 vaccination. The receptors originated from an adult in good health.

The genes are TRBV29-1 and TRBJ1-3; D remains ambiguous. The V end was cut by 3 bases, the J end by 1 base, with 16 bases between. The CDR3 is 16 amino acids. Germline V CDR1 and CDR2: SQVTM, ANQGSEA. The CDR3 coding sequence is TGCAGCGTTGAGCCCCGTGCGGAAATGTCTGGAAACACCATATATTTT. Its translation is CSVEPRAEMSGNTIYF.

V is TRBV7-2 and J is TRBJ2-3; no definite D call. CDR1 is SGHTA and CDR2 is FQGNSA in the germline V gene. The germline V and J ends were trimmed by 1 base and 3 bases, with 8 bases remaining between them. The CDR3 extends over 14 amino acids. CDR3 loop: CASSLVGATDTQYF. The CDR3 nucleotides read TGTGCCAGCAGCTTAGTCGGAGCTACAGATACGCAGTATTTT.

The rearrangement links TRBV2 to TRBJ1-2; D unclear. In germline, CDR1 is SNHLY, CDR2 FYNNEI. Trimming took off 1 base at V and 4 bases at J, with 13 bases between the two ends. There are 15 residues in the CDR3. This CDR3 reads CASSEGAPRGYGYTF. The CDR3 bases are TGTGCCAGCAGTGAAGGCGCCCCACGGGGCTATGGCTACACCTTC. Looking up the rest from reference TRBV2 and TRBJ1-2 gives the full variable domain: EPEVTQTPSHQVTQMGQEVILRCVPISNHLYFYWYRQILGQKVEFLVSFYNNEISEKSEIFDDQFSVERPDGSNFTLKIRSTKLEDSAMYFCASSEGAPRGYGYTFGSGTRLTVV.

This chain joins TRBV7-9 and TRBJ1-2, with no clear D. Germline V gene sequence: CDR1 SEHNR, CDR2 FQNEAQ (reference sequence). V lost 1 base to trimming and J lost 0 bases, with 9 bases between them. This CDR3 has 15 residues. The CDR3 DNA follows: TGTGCCAGCAGCTTAGGGGCGGCGGCTAACTATGGCTACACCTTC. Protein sequence: CASSLGAAANYGYTF.

The CDR3 DNA reads as TGTGCCACCAGCAGCTCCAGGGGTTGGTCTGAAAAACTGTTTTTT. Protein product: CATSSSRGWSEKLFF. The V call is TRBV15, the J call TRBJ1-4; possible D gene TRBD1, 6 bases. From germline, CDR1 is LNHNV and CDR2 YYDKDF (reference sequence). V lost 3 bases to trimming and J lost 7 bases, with 15 bases between them. This CDR3 contains 15 residues.

The chain carries TRBV7-9 and TRBJ1-1; D is unclear. V shed 2 bases and J shed 3 bases, with 4 bases lying between them. Germline V lookup: CDR1 SEHNR, CDR2 FQNEAQ (reference sequence). The CDR3 loop spans 12 amino acids. CDR3 sequence reads: CASSLSYTEAFF. The CDR3 nucleotides read TGTGCCAGCAGCTTAAGTTACACTGAAGCTTTCTTT.

The chain combines TRBV6-2 or TRBV6-3 with TRBJ2-7; 8 bases line up with TRBD2. Germline V gives CDR1 MNHEY, CDR2 SVGEGT. The CDR3 length is 15 residues. J was trimmed by 3 bases and V by 2 bases; bases with no gene match: 6. Written as DNA, the CDR3 is TGTGCCAGCAGTTACCCTAGCGGGCCGGGCTACGAGCAGTACTTC. It yields the protein CASSYPSGPGYEQYF.

The chain recombines TRBV6-2 or TRBV6-3 with TRBJ2-7; D is ambiguous. Germline CDR1 MNHEY, CDR2 SVGEGT. Trimming removed 2 bases at V and 2 bases at J, with 7 bases between. This CDR3 is built from 13 residues. The CDR3 nucleotides read TGTGCCAGCAGTTACACAGAGACCTACGAGCAGTACTTC. The encoded protein is CASSYTETYEQYF.

This chain links TRBV28 with TRBJ1-2; D is unclear. The CDR3 is 15 amino acids. Germline V gene data show CDR1 as MDHEN and CDR2 as SYDVKM. Trimming stripped 6 bases from V and 5 bases from J, with 19 bases between. Written as DNA, the CDR3 is TGTGCCAGCAGCCCCATAGACTCCTACGTATATGGCTACACCTTC. This translates into CASSPIDSYVYGYTF.

The chain joins TRBV6-5 to TRBJ2-1, with D unclear. The length of the CDR3 is 12 residues. CDR1 and CDR2 (germline): MNHEY, SVGAGI. The V end lost 5 bases, the J end lost 6 bases, and 8 bases lay between the germline ends. Here the CDR3 reads CASSTTGNEQFF. The CDR3, as DNA: TGTGCCAGCAGTACGACTGGCAATGAGCAGTTCTTC.

The chain carries TRBV10-3 and TRBJ1-5, with TRBD1 as a possible D gene (5 bases). Germline CDR1 reads ENHRY; CDR2 reads SYGVKD. The CDR3 sequence is 17 residues long. V lost 0 bases, J lost 0 bases, and 12 bases lay in between. The CDR3 loop is CAISESGRDYSNQPQHF. The CDR3 nucleotides are TGTGCCATCAGTGAGTCGGGGAGGGACTATAGCAATCAGCCCCAGCATTTT.

Of note for this clone: Other nucleotide sequences from this sample produce the same CDR3. The chain is built from TRBV18 and TRBJ1-5; D is unresolved. Trimming removed 2 bases at V and 1 base at J, with 3 bases between. Germline CDR1 KGHSH, CDR2 LQKENI. There are 13 residues in the CDR3. The CDR3, as DNA: TGTGCCAGCTCACCAGGGAGCAATCAGCCCCAGCATTTT. Translation gives CASSPGSNQPQHF.

The chain carries TRBV5-1 and TRBJ2-5, with TRBD2 identical over 14 bases. Germline V gene data show CDR1 as SGHRS and CDR2 as YFSETQ. The CDR3 covers 15 residues. V was pared by 7 bases and J by 2 bases, with 4 bases of the junction left unmatched. CDR3 in amino acids: CASGTSGSPQETQYF. The DNA for the CDR3 is TGCGCCAGCGGGACTAGCGGGAGTCCTCAAGAGACCCAGTACTTC. The full variable domain, rest sourced from reference TRBV5-1 and TRBJ2-5, is KAGVTQTPRYLIKTRGQQVTLSCSPISGHRSVSWYQQTPGQGLQFLFEYFSETQRNKGNFPGRFSGRQFSNSRSEMNVSTLELGDSALYLCASGTSGSPQETQYFGPGTRLLVL.

The CDR3 nucleotides are TGCGCCAGCAGTCCCGGGAGGGGGTTAAGGGCTCACGAATCAAGTACAAAGGAAGAGACCCAGTACTTC. It is translated as CASSPGRGLRAHESSTKEETQYF. V and J are TRBV5-1 and TRBJ2-5, with 8 bases identical to TRBD2. The CDR3 sequence is 23 residues long. J lost 3 bases, V lost 5 bases, and 33 bases had no gene match. From germline, CDR1 is SGHRS and CDR2 YFSETQ.

The V call is TRBV7-9, the J call TRBJ1-3, with D perhaps TRBD1 (5 bases). V dropped 8 bases and J dropped 4 bases, with 12 bases sitting between them. The CDR3 has 13 amino acids. Germline lookup yields CDR1 SEHNR and CDR2 FQNEAQ (reference sequence). CDR3: CASGAWSGNTIYF. The CDR3 DNA reads as TGTGCCAGCGGGGCATGGAGCGGAAACACCATATATTTT.

The J gene is TRBJ1-2, the V gene TRBV3-1 (or the pseudogene TRBV3-2), with 10 nucleotides matching TRBD1. Germline V CDR1 and CDR2: LGHDT, YNNKEL (reference sequence). This CDR3 is built from 18 residues. J gave up 7 bases and V 5 bases, and 19 bases lay outside the gene matches. For the CDR3, the DNA is TGTGCCAGCAGCACCCAACCGGGACAGGGGAGCCGAAGGGGTGGCTACACCTTC. This sequence encodes CASSTQPGQGSRRGGYTF.

The V call is TRBV4-3, the J call TRBJ2-1, with 9 bases identical to TRBD2. Germline CDR1 and CDR2: LGHNA and YSLEER. The V gene end was trimmed by 0 bases and the J gene end by 5 bases; junction bases not matched to a gene: 8. The CDR3 is 17 amino acids. The CDR3 here is CASSQDWGASGNNEQFF. The CDR3 DNA reads TGCGCCAGCAGCCAAGATTGGGGGGCTAGCGGGAACAATGAGCAGTTCTTC.

The chain has TRBV14 and TRBJ1-1; D unclear. V lost 0 bases and J 4 bases, leaving 12 bases between the germline ends. The CDR3 runs 15 residues. Germline V gene sequence: CDR1 SGHDN, CDR2 FVKESK. In nucleotides, the CDR3 is TGTGCCAGCAGCCAAGACATAAACGAGGGCACTGAAGCTTTCTTT. Translated, it gives CASSQDINEGTEAFF. Together with reference TRBV14 and TRBJ1-1, the CDR3 gives the full variable domain: EAGVTQFPSHSVIEKGQTVTLRCDPISGHDNLYWYRRVMGKEIKFLLHFVKESKQDESGMPNNRFLAERTGGTYSTLKVQPAELEDSGVYFCASSQDINEGTEAFFGQGTRLTVV.

This clone was picked up one time. J is TRBJ1-1 and V is TRBV7-2; TRBD1 aligns across 7 bases. Looked up from germline, CDR1 is SGHTA and CDR2 is FQGNSA. The CDR3 contains 13 residues. The junction had 1 base not matched to a gene; V was cut back by 5 bases and J by 1 base. The DNA for the CDR3 is TGTGCCAGCAGCCACAGGGGGAACACTGAAGCTTTCTTT. Protein product: CASSHRGNTEAFF.

CDR3 sequence (DNA): TGTGCCACCAGCAGGGGGACTGATACAGATACGCAGTATTTT. Translation gives CATSRGTDTDTQYF. The V call is TRBV15, the J call TRBJ2-3, with D perhaps TRBD2 (6 bases). Trimming cost V 3 bases and J 3 bases, with 10 bases left between them. CDR1 LNHNV and CDR2 YYDKDF come from the germline V gene (reference sequence). The length of the CDR3 is 14 residues.

The gene calls are TRBV15 and TRBJ2-7; 10 bases are a match to TRBD2. The junction had 14 bases not matched to a gene; V was cut back by 5 bases and J by 7 bases. The CDR3 has 16 amino acids. The V gene's germline CDR1 is LNHNV and CDR2 YYDKDF (reference sequence). CDR3 nucleotide sequence: TGTGCCACCAGCGGAAGGCTAGCGGGAGATTTGGGTGAGCAGTACTTC. Residues: CATSGRLAGDLGEQYF. The full variable domain, completed using reference TRBV15 and TRBJ2-7, is DAMVIQNPRYQVTQFGKPVTLSCSQTLNHNVMYWYQQKSSQAPKLLFHYYDKDFNNEADTPDNFQSRRPNTSFCFLDIRSPGLGDTAMYLCATSGRLAGDLGEQYFGPGTRLTVT.

The chain links TRBV7-8 to TRBJ2-7, with D uncertain. From germline, CDR1 is SGHVS and CDR2 FQNEAQ. The length of the CDR3 is 12 residues. V was trimmed by 1 base and J by 4 bases, leaving 5 bases between them. CDR3 nucleotides: TGTGCCAGCAGCTTAGGGCAGTACGAGCAGTACTTC. It yields the protein CASSLGQYEQYF.

The rearrangement joins TRBV24-1 to TRBJ2-3, with TRBD2 as a possible D gene (5 bases). In germline, CDR1 is KGHDR, CDR2 SFDVKD. Trimming took off 5 bases at V and 0 bases at J, with 11 bases between the two ends. This CDR3 has 15 amino acids. The CDR3 protein is CATSVGDTSTDTQYF. CDR3 bases: TGTGCCACCAGTGTGGGAGACACGAGCACAGATACGCAGTATTTT.

J is TRBJ1-1 and V is TRBV19; D remains unclear. The CDR3 covers 12 residues. Germline V CDR1 and CDR2: LNHDA, SQIVND (reference sequence). V was cut by 5 bases and J by 12 bases, with 16 bases left in between. The DNA for the CDR3 is TGTGCCAGTAGTGAAGAGTATGAGGGAACTTTCTTT. Protein sequence: CASSEEYEGTFF.